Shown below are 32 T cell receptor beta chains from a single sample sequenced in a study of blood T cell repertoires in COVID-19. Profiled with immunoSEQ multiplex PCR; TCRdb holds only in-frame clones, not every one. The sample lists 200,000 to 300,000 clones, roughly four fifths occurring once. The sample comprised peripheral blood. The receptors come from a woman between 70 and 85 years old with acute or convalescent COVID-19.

The CDR3 DNA sequence: TGCGCCAGCAGCTTGTACAGGGGTCAAGAGACCCAGTACTTC. The encoded protein is CASSLYRGQETQYF. V usage is TRBV5-1 and J usage is TRBJ2-5, with 7 positions matching TRBD1. Trimming cost V 1 base and J 2 bases; bases outside gene matches: 2. The CDR3 sequence is 14 residues long. Germline assignment: CDR1 SGHRS and CDR2 YFSETQ.

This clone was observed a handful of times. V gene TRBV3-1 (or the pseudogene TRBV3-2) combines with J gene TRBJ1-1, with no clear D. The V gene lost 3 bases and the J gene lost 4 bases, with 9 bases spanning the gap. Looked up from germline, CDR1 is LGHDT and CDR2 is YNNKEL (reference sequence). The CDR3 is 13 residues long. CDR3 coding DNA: TGTGCCAGCAGCCAGATCATGAGCACTGAAGCTTTCTTT. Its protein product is CASSQIMSTEAFF.

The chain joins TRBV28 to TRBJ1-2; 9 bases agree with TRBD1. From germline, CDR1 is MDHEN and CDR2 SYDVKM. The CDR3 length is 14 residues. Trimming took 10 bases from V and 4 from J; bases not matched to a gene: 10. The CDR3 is CAIQSGQGTYGYTF. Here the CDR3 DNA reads TGTGCCATCCAGTCCGGACAGGGGACCTATGGCTACACCTTC.

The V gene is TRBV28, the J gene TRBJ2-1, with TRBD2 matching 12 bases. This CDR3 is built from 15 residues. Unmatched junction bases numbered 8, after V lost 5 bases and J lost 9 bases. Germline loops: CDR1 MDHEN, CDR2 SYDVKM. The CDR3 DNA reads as TGTGCCAGCAGTGCGCTAGCGGGGGGGCCGGGTGAGCAGTTCTTC. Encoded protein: CASSALAGGPGEQFF.

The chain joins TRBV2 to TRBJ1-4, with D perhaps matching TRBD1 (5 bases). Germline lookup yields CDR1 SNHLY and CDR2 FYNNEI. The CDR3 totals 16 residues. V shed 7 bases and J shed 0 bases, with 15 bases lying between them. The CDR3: CASIGGVVATNEKLFF. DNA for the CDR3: TGTGCCAGCATCGGGGGGGTAGTTGCAACTAATGAAAAACTGTTTTTT. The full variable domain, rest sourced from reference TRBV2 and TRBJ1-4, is EPEVTQTPSHQVTQMGQEVILRCVPISNHLYFYWYRQILGQKVEFLVSFYNNEISEKSEIFDDQFSVERPDGSNFTLKIRSTKLEDSAMYFCASIGGVVATNEKLFFGSGTQLSVL.

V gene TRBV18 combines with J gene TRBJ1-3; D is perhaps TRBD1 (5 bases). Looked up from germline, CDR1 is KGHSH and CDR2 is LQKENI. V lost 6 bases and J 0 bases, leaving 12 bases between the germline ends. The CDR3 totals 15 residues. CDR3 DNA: TGTGCCAGCTCGCAGGGCCCGAACTCTGGAAACACCATATATTTT. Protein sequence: CASSQGPNSGNTIYF.

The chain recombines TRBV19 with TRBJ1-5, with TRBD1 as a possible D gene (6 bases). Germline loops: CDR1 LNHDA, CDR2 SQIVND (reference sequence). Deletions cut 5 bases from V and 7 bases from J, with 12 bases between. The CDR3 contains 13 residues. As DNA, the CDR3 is TGTGCCAGTAGTTTACAGGGACGGCAGCCCCAGCATTTT. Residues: CASSLQGRQPQHF.

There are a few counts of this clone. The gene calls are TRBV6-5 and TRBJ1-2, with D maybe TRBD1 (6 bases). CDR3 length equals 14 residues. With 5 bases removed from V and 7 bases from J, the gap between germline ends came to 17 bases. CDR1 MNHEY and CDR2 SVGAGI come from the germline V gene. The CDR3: CASSLSRAQGGYTF. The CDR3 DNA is TGTGCCAGCAGTCTTTCCAGGGCACAGGGTGGCTACACCTTC.

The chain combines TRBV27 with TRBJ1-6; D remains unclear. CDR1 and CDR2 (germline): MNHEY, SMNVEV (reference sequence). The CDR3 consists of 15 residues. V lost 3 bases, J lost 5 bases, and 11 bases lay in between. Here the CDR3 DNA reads TGTGCCAGCAGTTTTAACCGGGGAAATAATTCACCCCTCCACTTT. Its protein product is CASSFNRGNNSPLHF.

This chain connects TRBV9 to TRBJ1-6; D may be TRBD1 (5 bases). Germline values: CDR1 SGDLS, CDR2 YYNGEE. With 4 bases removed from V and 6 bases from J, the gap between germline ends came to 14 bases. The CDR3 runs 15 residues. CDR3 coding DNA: TGTGCCAGCAGCCGGACTTGGGGGGTTAATTCACCCCTCCACTTT. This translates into CASSRTWGVNSPLHF.

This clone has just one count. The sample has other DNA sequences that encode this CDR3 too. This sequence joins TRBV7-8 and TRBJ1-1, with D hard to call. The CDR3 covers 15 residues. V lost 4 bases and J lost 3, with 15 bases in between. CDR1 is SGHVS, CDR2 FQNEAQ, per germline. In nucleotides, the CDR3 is TGTGCCAGCAGCTCCAGGACGGGGTGGGACACTGAAGCTTTCTTT. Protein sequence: CASSSRTGWDTEAFF.

The CDR3 DNA follows: TGTGCCAGTAGTATAGATTCACACAGGGGGATTTATGGCTACACCTTC. It specifies CASSIDSHRGIYGYTF. The chain uses TRBV19 and TRBJ1-2; the match to TRBD1 covers 8 bases. V dropped 0 bases and J dropped 5; count of bases not matched to a gene: 8. The CDR3 contains 16 residues. Germline lookup yields CDR1 LNHDA and CDR2 SQIVND (reference sequence).

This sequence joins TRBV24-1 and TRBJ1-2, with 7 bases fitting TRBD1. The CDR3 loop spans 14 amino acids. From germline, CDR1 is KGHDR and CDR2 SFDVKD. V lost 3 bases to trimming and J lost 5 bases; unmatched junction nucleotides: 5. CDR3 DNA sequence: TGTGCCACCAGTGATAACTCACAGGGGTATGGCTACACCTTC. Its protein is CATSDNSQGYGYTF.

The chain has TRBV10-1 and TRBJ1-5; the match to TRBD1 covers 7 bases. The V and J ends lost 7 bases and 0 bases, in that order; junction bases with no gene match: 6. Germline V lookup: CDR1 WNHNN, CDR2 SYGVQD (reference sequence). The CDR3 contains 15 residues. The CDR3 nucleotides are TGCGCCAGCACCTTAGACAGGGATAGCAATCAGCCCCAGCATTTT. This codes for CASTLDRDSNQPQHF.

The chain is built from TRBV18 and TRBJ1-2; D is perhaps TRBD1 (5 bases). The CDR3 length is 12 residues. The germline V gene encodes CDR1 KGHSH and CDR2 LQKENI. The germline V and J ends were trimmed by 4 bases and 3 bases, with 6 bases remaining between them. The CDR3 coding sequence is TGTGCCAGCTCACAACAGGACTATGGCTACACCTTC. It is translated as CASSQQDYGYTF.

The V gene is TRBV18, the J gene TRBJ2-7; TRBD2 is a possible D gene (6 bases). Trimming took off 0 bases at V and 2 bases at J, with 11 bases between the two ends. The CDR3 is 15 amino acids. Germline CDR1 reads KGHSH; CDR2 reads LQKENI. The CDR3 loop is CASSPPGGSPYEQYF. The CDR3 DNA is TGTGCCAGCTCACCACCGGGGGGTTCTCCCTACGAGCAGTACTTC. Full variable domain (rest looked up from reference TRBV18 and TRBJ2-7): NAGVMQNPRHLVRRRGQEARLRCSPMKGHSHVYWYRQLPEEGLKFMVYLQKENIIDESGMPKERFSAEFPKEGPSILRIQQVVRGDSAAYFCASSPPGGSPYEQYFGPGTRLTVT.

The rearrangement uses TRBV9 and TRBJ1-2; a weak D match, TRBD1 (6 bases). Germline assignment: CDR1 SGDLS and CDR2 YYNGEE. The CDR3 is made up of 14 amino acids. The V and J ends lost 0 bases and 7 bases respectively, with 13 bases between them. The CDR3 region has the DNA TGTGCCAGCAGCGTAGGCCCGGGACAAGCTGGCTACACCTTC. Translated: CASSVGPGQAGYTF.

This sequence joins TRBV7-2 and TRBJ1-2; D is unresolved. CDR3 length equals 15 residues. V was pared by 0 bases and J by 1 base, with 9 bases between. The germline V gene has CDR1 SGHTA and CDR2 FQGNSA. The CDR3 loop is CASSLATARNYGYTF. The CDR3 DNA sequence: TGTGCCAGCAGCTTAGCCACAGCCCGTAACTATGGCTACACCTTC.

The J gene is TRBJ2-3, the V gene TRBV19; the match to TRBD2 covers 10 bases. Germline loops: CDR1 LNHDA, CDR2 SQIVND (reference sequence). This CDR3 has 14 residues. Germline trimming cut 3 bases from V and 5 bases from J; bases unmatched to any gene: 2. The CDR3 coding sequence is TGTGCCAGTAGTATCAGCGGGGGGGTAGATACGCAGTATTTT. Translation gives CASSISGGVDTQYF. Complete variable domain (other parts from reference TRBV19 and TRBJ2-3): DGGITQSPKYLFRKEGQNVTLSCEQNLNHDAMYWYRQDPGQGLRLIYYSQIVNDFQKGDIAEGYSVSREKKESFPLTVTSAQKNPTAFYLCASSISGGVDTQYFGPGTRLTVL.

This CDR3 is CASRGGTSYEQYF. CDR3 nucleotides: TGTGCAAGCCGGGGGGGAACCTCCTACGAGCAGTACTTC. The chain links TRBV7-2 to TRBJ2-7, with 8 bases identical to TRBD2. CDR3 length: 13 residues. Germline V CDR1 and CDR2: SGHTA, FQGNSA.

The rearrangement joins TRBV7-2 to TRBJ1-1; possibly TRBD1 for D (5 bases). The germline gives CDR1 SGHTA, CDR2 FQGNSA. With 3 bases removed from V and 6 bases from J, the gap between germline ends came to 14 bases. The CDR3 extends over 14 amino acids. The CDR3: CASSFPRGRAEAFF. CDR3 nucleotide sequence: TGTGCCAGCAGCTTCCCCCGGGGGAGAGCTGAAGCTTTCTTT.

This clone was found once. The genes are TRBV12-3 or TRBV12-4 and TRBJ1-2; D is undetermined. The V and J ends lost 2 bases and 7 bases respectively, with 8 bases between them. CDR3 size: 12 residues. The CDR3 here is CASSLYSGGYTF. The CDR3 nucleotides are TGTGCCAGCAGTTTATACTCGGGTGGCTACACCTTC.

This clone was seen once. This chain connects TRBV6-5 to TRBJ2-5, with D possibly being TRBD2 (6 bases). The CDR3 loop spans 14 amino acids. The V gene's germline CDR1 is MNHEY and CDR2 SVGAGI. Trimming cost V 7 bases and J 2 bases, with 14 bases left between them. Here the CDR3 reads CASTPGLPQETQYF. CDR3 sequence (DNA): TGTGCCAGCACCCCGGGACTTCCTCAAGAGACCCAGTACTTC.

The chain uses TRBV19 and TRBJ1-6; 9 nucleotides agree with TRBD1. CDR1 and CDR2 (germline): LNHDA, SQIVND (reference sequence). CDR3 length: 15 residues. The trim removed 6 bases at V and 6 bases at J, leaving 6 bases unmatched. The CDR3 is CASSRGQGINSPLHF. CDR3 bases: TGTGCCAGTAGCAGAGGACAGGGGATTAATTCACCCCTCCACTTT.

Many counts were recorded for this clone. The CDR3 bases are TGCGCCAGCAGCTTGGCCTATAGCGGGGGAGGTGAAGATACGCAGTATTTT. Amino acids: CASSLAYSGGGEDTQYF. V and J are TRBV5-1 and TRBJ2-3, with 9 bases fitting TRBD2. This CDR3 has 17 amino acids. Germline V gives CDR1 SGHRS, CDR2 YFSETQ. The ends lost 0 bases at V and 5 bases at J; junction bases unmatched: 10.

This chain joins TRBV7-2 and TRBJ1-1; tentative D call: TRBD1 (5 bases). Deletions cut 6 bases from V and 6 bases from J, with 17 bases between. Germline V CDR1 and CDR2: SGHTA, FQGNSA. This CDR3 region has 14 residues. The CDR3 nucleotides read TGTGCCAGCAGTTATCAGGGATTTTTACCTGAAGCTTTCTTT. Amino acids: CASSYQGFLPEAFF.

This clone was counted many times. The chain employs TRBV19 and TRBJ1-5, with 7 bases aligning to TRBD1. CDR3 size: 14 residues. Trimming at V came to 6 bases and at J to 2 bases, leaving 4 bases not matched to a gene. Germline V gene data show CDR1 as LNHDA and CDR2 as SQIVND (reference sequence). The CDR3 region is CASRKGQGNQPQHF. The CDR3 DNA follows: TGTGCCAGTAGAAAAGGACAGGGCAATCAGCCCCAGCATTTT.

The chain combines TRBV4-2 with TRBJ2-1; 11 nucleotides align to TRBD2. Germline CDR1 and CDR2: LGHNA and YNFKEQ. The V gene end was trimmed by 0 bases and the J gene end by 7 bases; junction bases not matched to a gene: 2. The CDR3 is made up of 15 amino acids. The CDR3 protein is CASSQDSSGGNEQFF. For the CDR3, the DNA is TGTGCCAGCAGCCAAGACTCTAGCGGGGGGAATGAGCAGTTCTTC.

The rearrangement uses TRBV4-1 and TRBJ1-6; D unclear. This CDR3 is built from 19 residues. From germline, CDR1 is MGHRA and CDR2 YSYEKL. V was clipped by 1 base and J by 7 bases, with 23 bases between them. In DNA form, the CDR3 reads TGCGCCAGCAGCCAAGGCTCAAATAGGTACACGGGGAGGAATTCACCCCTCCACTTT. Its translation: CASSQGSNRYTGRNSPLHF.

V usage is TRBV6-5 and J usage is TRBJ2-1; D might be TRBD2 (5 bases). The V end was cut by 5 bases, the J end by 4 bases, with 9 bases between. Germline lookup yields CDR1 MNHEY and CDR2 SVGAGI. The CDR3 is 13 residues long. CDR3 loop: CASSIDYYNEQFF. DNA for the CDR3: TGTGCCAGCAGTATCGACTATTACAATGAGCAGTTCTTC.

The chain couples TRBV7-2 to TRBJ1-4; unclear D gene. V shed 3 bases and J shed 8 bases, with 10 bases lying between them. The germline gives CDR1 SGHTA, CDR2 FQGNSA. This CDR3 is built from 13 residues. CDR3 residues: CASSFNPREKLFF. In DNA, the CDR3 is TGTGCCAGCAGCTTTAACCCTCGGGAAAAACTGTTTTTT.

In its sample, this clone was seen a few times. CDR3 in DNA: TGTGCCAGCAGTGATTGGGAGGGAGGAAAAAGGGGCACTGAAGCTTTCTTT. It specifies CASSDWEGGKRGTEAFF. The rearrangement joins TRBV6-1 to TRBJ1-1; D is perhaps TRBD1 (5 bases). CDR1 is MNHNS and CDR2 is SASEGT in the germline V gene. The CDR3 is made up of 17 amino acids. Deletions cut 3 bases from V and 4 bases from J, with 21 bases between.